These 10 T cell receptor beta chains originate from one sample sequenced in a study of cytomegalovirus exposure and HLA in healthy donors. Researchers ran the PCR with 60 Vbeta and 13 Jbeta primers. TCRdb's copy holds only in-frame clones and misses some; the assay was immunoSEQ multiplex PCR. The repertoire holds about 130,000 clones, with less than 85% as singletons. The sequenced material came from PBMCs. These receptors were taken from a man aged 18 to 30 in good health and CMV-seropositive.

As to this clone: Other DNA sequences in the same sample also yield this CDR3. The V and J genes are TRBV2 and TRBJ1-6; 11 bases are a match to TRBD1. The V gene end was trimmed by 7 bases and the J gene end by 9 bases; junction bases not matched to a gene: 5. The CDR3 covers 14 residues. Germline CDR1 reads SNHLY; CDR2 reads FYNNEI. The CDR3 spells CASNSGTGGSPLHF. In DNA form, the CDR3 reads TGTGCCAGCAATTCCGGGACAGGGGGTTCACCCCTCCACTTT.

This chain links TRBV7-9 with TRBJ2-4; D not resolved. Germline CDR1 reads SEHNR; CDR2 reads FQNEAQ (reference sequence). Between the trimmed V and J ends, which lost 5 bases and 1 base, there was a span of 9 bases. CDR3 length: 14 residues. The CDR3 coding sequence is TGTGCCAGCAGCCCTCAGGTGGCCAAAAACATTCAGTACTTC. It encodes CASSPQVAKNIQYF.

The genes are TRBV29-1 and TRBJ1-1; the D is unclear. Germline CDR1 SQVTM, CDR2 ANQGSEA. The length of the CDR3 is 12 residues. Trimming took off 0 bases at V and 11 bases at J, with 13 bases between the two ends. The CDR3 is CSVEEKGGEAFF. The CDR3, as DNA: TGCAGCGTTGAAGAAAAAGGAGGAGAGGCTTTCTTT.

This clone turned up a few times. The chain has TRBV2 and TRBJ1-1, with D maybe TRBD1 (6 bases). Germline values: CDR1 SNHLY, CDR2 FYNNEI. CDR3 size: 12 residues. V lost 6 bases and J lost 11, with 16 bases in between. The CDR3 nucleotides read TGTGCCAGCAGGACAAGTGGACAGAGGGCTTTCTTT. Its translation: CASRTSGQRAFF.

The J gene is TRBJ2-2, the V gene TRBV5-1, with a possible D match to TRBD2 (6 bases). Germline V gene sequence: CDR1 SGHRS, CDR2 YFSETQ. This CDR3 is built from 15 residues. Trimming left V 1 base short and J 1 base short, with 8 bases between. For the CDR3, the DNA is TGCGCCAGCAGCTTGTACGGGGGGAACACCGGGGAGCTGTTTTTT. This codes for CASSLYGGNTGELFF.

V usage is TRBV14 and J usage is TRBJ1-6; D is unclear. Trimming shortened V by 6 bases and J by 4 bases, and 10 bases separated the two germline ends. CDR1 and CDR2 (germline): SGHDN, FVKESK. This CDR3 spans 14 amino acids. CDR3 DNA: TGTGCCAGCAGGTTACAGCTTTATAATTCACCCCTCCACTTT. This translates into CASRLQLYNSPLHF. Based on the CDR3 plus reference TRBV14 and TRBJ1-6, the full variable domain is EAGVTQFPSHSVIEKGQTVTLRCDPISGHDNLYWYRRVMGKEIKFLLHFVKESKQDESGMPNNRFLAERTGGTYSTLKVQPAELEDSGVYFCASRLQLYNSPLHFGNGTRLTVT.

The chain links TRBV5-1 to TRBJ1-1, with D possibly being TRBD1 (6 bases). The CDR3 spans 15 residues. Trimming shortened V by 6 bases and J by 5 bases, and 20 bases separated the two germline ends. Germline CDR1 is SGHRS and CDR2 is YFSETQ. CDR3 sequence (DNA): TGCGCCAGCATCTCCGGGAAAGGGGGAGGGACTGAAGCTTTCTTT. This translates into CASISGKGGGTEAFF.

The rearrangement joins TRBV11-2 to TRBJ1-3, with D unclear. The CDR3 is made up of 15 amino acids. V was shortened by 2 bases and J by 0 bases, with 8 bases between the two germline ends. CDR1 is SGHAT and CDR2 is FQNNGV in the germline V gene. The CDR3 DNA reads TGTGCCAGCAGCTTACAGGCCAGCTCTGGAAACACCATATATTTT. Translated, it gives CASSLQASSGNTIYF.

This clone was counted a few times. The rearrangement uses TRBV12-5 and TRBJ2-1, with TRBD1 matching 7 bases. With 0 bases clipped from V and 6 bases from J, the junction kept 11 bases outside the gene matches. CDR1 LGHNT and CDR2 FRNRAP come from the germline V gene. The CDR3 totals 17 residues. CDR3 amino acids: CASGLVPSGGSLNEQFF. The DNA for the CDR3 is TGTGCTAGTGGTTTGGTCCCCTCAGGGGGTAGCCTCAATGAGCAGTTCTTC.

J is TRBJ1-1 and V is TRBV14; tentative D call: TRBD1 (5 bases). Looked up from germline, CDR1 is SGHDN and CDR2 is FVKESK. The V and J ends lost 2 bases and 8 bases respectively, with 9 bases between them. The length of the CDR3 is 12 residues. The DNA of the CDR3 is TGTGCCAGCAGCCAACGATACAGGGAAGCTTTCTTT. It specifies CASSQRYREAFF.